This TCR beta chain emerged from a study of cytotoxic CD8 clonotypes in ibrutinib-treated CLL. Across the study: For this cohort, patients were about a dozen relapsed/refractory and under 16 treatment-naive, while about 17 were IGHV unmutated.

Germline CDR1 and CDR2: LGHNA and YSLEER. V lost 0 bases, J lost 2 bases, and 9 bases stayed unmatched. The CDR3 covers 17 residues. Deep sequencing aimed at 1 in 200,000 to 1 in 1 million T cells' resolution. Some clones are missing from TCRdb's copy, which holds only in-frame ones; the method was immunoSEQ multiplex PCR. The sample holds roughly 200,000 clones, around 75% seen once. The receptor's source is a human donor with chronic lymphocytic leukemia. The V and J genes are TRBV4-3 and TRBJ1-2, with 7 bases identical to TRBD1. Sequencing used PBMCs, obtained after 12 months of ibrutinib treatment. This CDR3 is CASSQDSRQGGNYGYTF. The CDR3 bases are TGCGCCAGCAGCCAAGATTCCCGTCAGGGGGGGAACTATGGCTACACCTTC.